This record looks at one TCR beta chain sequence and its context. This clonotype was found many times. Its specific antigen is unknown. No much larger clone is present one base from it, and per-base qualities are unavailable. For repertoire sequencing, TCR beta CDR3 regions were amplified from RNA transcripts. The first round was an RT-PCR using HTBI primers with the Qiagen OneStep RT-PCR kit, and this first round was followed by a second-round multiplex PCR, then size selection and purification. Libraries were sequenced paired-end with 100 bp reads on an Illumina HiSeq2000. Per the original workflow: SOAPnuke was used to process the reads, throwing out any read that had adapters, had uncalled bases, had a mean Phred below 15, or lacked an exact constant-primer or identifier match. COPE v1.2.5 was used to merge high-quality paired reads. Clonotypes were defined as unique nucleotide sequences and were aligned to IMGT TRB V, D and J references using MiTCR v1.1. The analysis was limited to V-J combinations with a frequency above 0.0001, which together covered about 99% of repertoires. A TCR clonal expansion and chaos score per V-J combination was defined as the ratio of F50 clonal expansion to chaos observed in the TCRdist matrix. Welch's t-statistics and random forest were used to narrow the features down to around 12 V-J combinations, which were then fed into a naive Bayes classifier. Thyroid-blood repertoire similarity was quantified with the Morisita-Horn index. TCRdb trimmed public reads at Q25 via fastp, called clones via MiXCR and kept in-frame beta chains. Here each entry gathers all rows of one CDR3 protein and keeps the most common genes and DNA. The V and J calls, along with clone size, are taken from TCRdb and not from the paper's own processing. Present in this sample are some 210,000 distinct CDR3 sequences, under 30% of which were seen just once. 8.5% to 9.5% of the sample lies in the top ten.

This sample is part of a study of Graves' ophthalmopathy and Graves' hyperthyroidism (dated by TCRdb to between 2018 and 2020). Some background on the complete study: Peripheral blood was collected before any treatment was given, at the time of initial diagnosis. The study used TCR beta repertoire signatures to distinguish Graves' ophthalmopathy from Graves' hyperthyroidism and to predict progression to ophthalmopathy. In total, 135 blood samples were TCR-sequenced: 40 to 45 ophthalmopathy, some 75 hyperthyroidism and some 17 hyperthyroidism-to-ophthalmopathy patients. To explore V-J signatures distinguishing ophthalmopathy from hyperthyroidism, a discovery set of around 97 patients (about 41 ophthalmopathy, about 57 stable hyperthyroidism) was enrolled. For independent validation, a separate cohort was made up of about 18 hyperthyroidism patients plus 17 patients who later progressed from hyperthyroidism to ophthalmopathy. In roughly six hyperthyroidism patients, the T-cell repertoires found in thyroid tissue were compared with those found in blood. Following sample collection, hyperthyroidism patients were given methimazole at a starting dose of 30 mg daily, and ophthalmopathy patients were given high-dose intravenous methylprednisolone. For training and testing, the 100 or so patients in the discovery cohort were randomly divided in a 7:3 ratio. Beyond this particular receptor, the publication reports: In validation, the model predicted ophthalmopathy progression with less than 71% sensitivity and roughly 72% specificity; roughly 12 predicted patients were CT-confirmed with GO in a median of about 6.1 months. Ophthalmopathy was separated from stable hyperthyroidism by the 13-signature model with roughly 87% sensitivity and about 81% specificity in cross-validation and with 80%/75% in the test set. No statistical method was used to set the sample size in advance, and the investigators knew which group each participant was assigned to. Most of the expanded thyroid clonotypes with a frequency above 0.001 were also detected in blood, and it was suggested that the thyroid immune response may be reflected by blood repertoires.

Ophthalmopathy patients were characterized by moderately to severely active disease, a Clinical Activity Score of at least 3, a NOSPECS grade of at least 4, and a disease duration under 3 months. Patients were excluded if they had other autoimmune diseases, uncontrolled infections, pregnancy or lactation. Diagnosis relied on clinical symptoms, serum thyroxine, TRAb, thyroid ultrasound and orbital computed tomography. Using Ficoll-Paque density gradient centrifugation, PBMCs were isolated from 8.5 to 10 ml of fresh peripheral blood. Total RNA was extracted using Trizol reagent, and RNA quality was checked on an Agilent 2100 Bioanalyzer. The CDR3 measures 13 amino acids from cysteine to phenylalanine. The retained sequence is limited to the CDR3, 39 bases, with the frame set at the first base. Compared with germline, V lacks 1 base and J lacks 5 bases; bases without a gene match: 1. For CDR1 and CDR2, the germline V gene lists SGHDT and YYEEEE.

The material sequenced was peripheral blood. The origin of this receptor is a man aged 50 to 59 with Graves' ophthalmopathy. Donor details come from another sample of the same person, matched by shared clones. Here the chain combines TRBV5-6 and TRBJ2-7; the junction holds 9 bases that match TRBD2. The DNA reads as follows: TGTGCCAGCAGCTTGCGCGGGAGGGACGAGCAGTACTTC. Translated, this gives CASSLRGRDEQYF.